This TCR beta chain comes out of a study of blood T cell repertoires in COVID-19. Study details: There were acute and convalescent COVID-19 samples, and they came from the United States, Italy and Spain. Sample material is recorded as cDNA or gDNA derived from T cells, B-cell-depleted T cells, or PBMCs.

In the original workflow: For nucleated cells, counts were estimated from reference gene primer amplification. Profiling relied on immunoSEQ multiplex PCR, and the TCRdb table lists in-frame clones only, not all of them. The D gene and trimming were derived from the DNA, and the V and J assignments and clone size from that table. The sample has hundreds of thousands of clones; around 89% are singletons. On this clone: The sample carries other DNA sequences with the same CDR3.

CDR1 and CDR2 from the germline V gene are SGHRS and YFSETQ. The CDR3 runs 14 residues. The V gene lost 0 bases and the J gene lost 1 base, with 7 bases spanning the gap. The sample consisted of peripheral blood. This TCR was sampled from a woman in her 30s who had recovered from COVID-19. The rearrangement uses TRBV5-1 and TRBJ1-1, with unresolved D. CDR3 in DNA: TGCGCCAGCAGCTTGGGGCAACGGAACACTGAAGCTTTCTTT. Protein: CASSLGQRNTEAFF.